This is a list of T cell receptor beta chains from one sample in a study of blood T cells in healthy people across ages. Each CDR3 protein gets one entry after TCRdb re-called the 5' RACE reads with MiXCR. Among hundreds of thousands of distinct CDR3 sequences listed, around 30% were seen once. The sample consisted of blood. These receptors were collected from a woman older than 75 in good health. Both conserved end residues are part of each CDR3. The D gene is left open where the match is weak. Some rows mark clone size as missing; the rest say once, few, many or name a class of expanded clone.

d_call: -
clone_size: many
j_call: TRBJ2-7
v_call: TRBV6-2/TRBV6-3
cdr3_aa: CASSSSGGPYEQYF
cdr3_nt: TGTGCCAGCAGCTCCTCCGGGGGCCCCTACGAGCAGTACTTC

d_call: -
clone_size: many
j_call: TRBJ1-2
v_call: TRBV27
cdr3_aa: CASSLSYGTNYGYTF
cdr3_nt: TGTGCCAGCAGTTTATCTTACGGGACAAACTATGGCTACACCTTC

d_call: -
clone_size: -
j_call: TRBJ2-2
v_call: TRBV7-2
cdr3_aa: CASSVRQALSGELFF
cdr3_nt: TGTGCCAGCAGCGTCCGACAGGCCCTAAGCGGGGAGCTGTTTTTT

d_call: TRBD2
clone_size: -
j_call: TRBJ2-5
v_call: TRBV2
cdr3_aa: CASNSGGWETQYF
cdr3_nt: TGTGCCAGCAACAGCGGGGGGTGGGAGACCCAGTACTTC

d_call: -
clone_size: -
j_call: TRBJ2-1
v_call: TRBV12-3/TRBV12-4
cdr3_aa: CASSLGGTEFF
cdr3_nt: TGTGCCAGCAGTCTAGGTGGGACGGAGTTCTTC

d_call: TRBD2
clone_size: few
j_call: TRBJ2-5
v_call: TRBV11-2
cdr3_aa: CASSPGSGRQETQYF
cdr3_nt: TGTGCCAGCAGCCCTGGTAGCGGGCGGCAAGAGACCCAGTACTTC

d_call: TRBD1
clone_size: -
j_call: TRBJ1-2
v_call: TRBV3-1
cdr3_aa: CASSLDRGKGYTF
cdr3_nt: TGTGCCAGCAGTCTAGACAGGGGAAAGGGCTACACCTTC

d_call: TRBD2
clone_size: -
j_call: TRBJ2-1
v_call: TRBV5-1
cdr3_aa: CASSFPGGGDNEQFF
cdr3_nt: TGCGCCAGCAGCTTTCCTGGGGGGGGGGACAATGAGCAGTTCTTC

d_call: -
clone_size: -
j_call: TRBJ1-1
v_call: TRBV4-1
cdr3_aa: CASSLPRAGETEAFF
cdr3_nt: TGCGCCAGCAGCCTCCCTAGGGCGGGGGAAACTGAAGCTTTCTTT

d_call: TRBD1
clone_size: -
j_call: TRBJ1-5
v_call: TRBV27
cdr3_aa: CPQGGGLWQPQHF
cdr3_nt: TGTCCCCAGGGGGGGGGATTGTGGCAGCCCCAGCATTTT

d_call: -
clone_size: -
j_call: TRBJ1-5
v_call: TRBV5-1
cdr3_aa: CASSVNAGSNQPQHF
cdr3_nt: TGCGCCAGCAGCGTAAATGCGGGGAGCAATCAGCCCCAGCATTTT